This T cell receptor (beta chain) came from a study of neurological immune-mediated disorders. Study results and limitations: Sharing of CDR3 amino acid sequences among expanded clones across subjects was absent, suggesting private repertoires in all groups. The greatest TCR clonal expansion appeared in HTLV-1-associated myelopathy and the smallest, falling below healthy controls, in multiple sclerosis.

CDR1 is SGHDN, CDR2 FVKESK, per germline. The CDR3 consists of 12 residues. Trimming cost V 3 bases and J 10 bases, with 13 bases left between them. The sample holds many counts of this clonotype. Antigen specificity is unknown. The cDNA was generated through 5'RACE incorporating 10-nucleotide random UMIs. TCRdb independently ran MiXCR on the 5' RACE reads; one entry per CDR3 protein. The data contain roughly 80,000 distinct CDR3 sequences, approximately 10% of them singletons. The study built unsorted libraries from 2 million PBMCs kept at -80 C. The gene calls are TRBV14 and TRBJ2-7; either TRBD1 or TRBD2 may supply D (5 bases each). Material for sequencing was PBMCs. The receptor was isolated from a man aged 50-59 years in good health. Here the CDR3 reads CASSQGPAIQYF. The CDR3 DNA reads TGTGCCAGCAGCCAGGGACCCGCAATACAGTACTTC.